A single sample is the source of the 30 T cell receptor beta chains below, sequenced in a study of T cells in women clearing cervical HPV infection. Clones were read by immunoSEQ multiplex PCR, and TCRdb kept only the in-frame ones, dropping some. This sample's table has 13,000 or so clones. Sequencing used blood buffy coat. The receptors here all came from a woman between 18 and 75 years old with a cervical HPV16 infection that either progressed to CIN3+ or cleared (not recorded which).

A remark on this clone: The read ends 3 residues early relative to the CDR3; the germline J gene fills the gap. The J gene is TRBJ2-3, the V gene TRBV5-4; D is uncertain. Deletions cut 4 bases from V and 3 bases from J, with 9 bases between. The CDR3 runs to 13 residues. The V gene's germline CDR1 is SGHNT and CDR2 YYREEE (reference sequence). CDR3 amino acids: CASSRSVTDTQYF. The sequenced part of the CDR3 DNA is TGTGCCAGCAGCAGATCAGTGACAGATACG.

Comments on this clone: The CDR3 end is not reached by the read, which stops 3 residues before it; the germline J gene fills it in. The chain joins TRBV5-4 to TRBJ2-2; no reliable D call. This CDR3 is 15 amino acids long. The V and J ends lost 0 bases and 4 bases respectively, with 10 bases between them. Germline V gene sequence: CDR1 SGHNT, CDR2 YYREEE (reference sequence). The sequenced part of the CDR3 DNA is TGTGCCAGCAGCTTGGGATCCAGGAGCACCGGGGAG. It encodes CASSLGSRSTGE. The whole CDR3 sequence reads CASSLGSRSTGELFF.

As to this clone: Compared with germline, one end of the junction differs, possibly owing to a read error. The sequence runs out 3 residues before the end of the CDR3; the remainder is reconstructed from the germline J gene. V gene TRBV20-1 combines with J gene TRBJ2-5; 7 bases agree with TRBD1. The CDR3 is 13 amino acids. Germline CDR1 and CDR2: DFQATT and SNEGSKA (reference sequence). The CDR3 is CSAGDRVGETQYF. Incomplete CDR3 DNA: TGCAGTGCTGGAGACAGGGTAGGAGAGACC.

In the case of this clone: Read coverage stops 3 residues before the CDR3 terminus; the germline J gene supplies the remainder. This chain connects TRBV19 to TRBJ2-2; 9 positions match TRBD1. V trimming: 6 bases; J trimming: 3 bases; junction bases outside the gene matches: 2. This CDR3 comprises 14 residues. Germline V gene data show CDR1 as LNHDA and CDR2 as SQIVND (reference sequence). CDR3 amino acids: CASRRDRDTGELFF. The sequenced CDR3 bases are TGTGCCAGTAGGAGGGACAGGGACACCGGGGAG.

As to this clone: The read terminates 3 residues ahead of where the CDR3 ends, so the germline J gene completes it. V gene TRBV5-4 combines with J gene TRBJ1-2, with D perhaps matching TRBD1 (5 bases). Between the trimmed V and J ends, which lost 6 bases and 4 bases, there was a span of 19 bases. The CDR3 totals 15 residues. Germline V lookup: CDR1 SGHNT, CDR2 YYREEE (reference sequence). CDR3 sequence reads: CASTSAEGVSYGYTF. The covered CDR3 bases are TGTGCCAGCACCTCTGCGGAAGGGGTCAGCTATGGC.

About this clone: The read is 3 residues too short to cover the CDR3 end, so that end is filled in from the germline J gene. The V and J genes are TRBV18 and TRBJ1-1; TRBD1 agrees at 8 bases. The CDR3 length is 15 residues. Unmatched junction bases numbered 4, after V lost 4 bases and J lost 0 bases. CDR1 is KGHSH, CDR2 LQKENI, per germline. The part of the CDR3 DNA that was read is TGTGCCAGCTCACATCGACAGGGGATGAACACTGAA. The encoded protein is CASSHRQGMNTE. The full CDR3 protein is CASSHRQGMNTEAFF.

In regard to this clone: The sequence runs out 3 residues before the end of the CDR3; the remainder is reconstructed from the germline J gene. The rearrangement links TRBV5-1 to TRBJ2-1; D is unresolved. Trimming stripped 2 bases from V and 4 bases from J, with 10 bases between. The CDR3 covers 14 residues. The germline V gene has CDR1 SGHRS and CDR2 YFSETQ. The CDR3 DNA, read in part, is TGCGCCAGCAGCTTCTCTTATAATTACAATGAG. This encodes CASSFSYNYNE. The complete CDR3 reads CASSFSYNYNEQFF.

Worth noting for this clone: The CDR3 is cut off 3 residues early in the read; its end comes from the germline J gene. The V and J genes are TRBV11-1 and TRBJ1-2, with 7 bases matching TRBD1. The germline V gene has CDR1 SGHAT and CDR2 FQDESV (reference sequence). The CDR3 is 14 amino acids. CDR3 sequence reads: CASSLAGQGGGYTF. CDR3 bases read: TGTGCCAGCAGCTTAGCTGGGCAGGGGGGAGGC.

Points on this clone: The read gets to within 3 residues of the CDR3 end, and the germline J gene fills in the rest. This sequence joins TRBV20-1 and TRBJ1-3; D is ambiguous. CDR1 is DFQATT, CDR2 SNEGSKA, per germline (reference sequence). This CDR3 region has 12 residues. Deletions cut 6 bases from V and 2 bases from J, with 8 bases between. The covered CDR3 bases are TGCAGTGCCCCGACACCTGGAAACACC. Translated, it gives CSAPTPGNT. The full CDR3 sequence reads CSAPTPGNTIYF.

About this clone itself: Read coverage stops 3 residues before the CDR3 terminus; the germline J gene supplies the remainder. The chain joins TRBV2 to TRBJ1-1, with 8 bases lining up with TRBD1. Trimming at V came to 4 bases and at J to 1 base, leaving 11 bases not matched to a gene. Germline values: CDR1 SNHLY, CDR2 FYNNEI. CDR3 length: 17 amino acids. The part of the CDR3 DNA that was read is TGTGCCAGCAGTGCAGGGACAGGTGGAAACCAGAACACTGAA. Translating it yields CASSAGTGGNQNTE. Given in full, the CDR3 is CASSAGTGGNQNTEAFF.

The CDR3 spells CASSPGEGASETQYF. The DNA read from the CDR3 is TGTGCCAGCAGCCCGGGGGAGGGGGCGAGTGAGACC. The chain has TRBV11-3 and TRBJ2-5; D tentatively fits TRBD1 or TRBD2 (7 bases each). The read gets to within 3 residues of the CDR3 end, and the germline J gene fills in the rest. The V end lost 5 bases, the J end lost 5 bases, and 18 bases lay between the germline ends. The CDR3 has 15 amino acids. Per the germline V gene, CDR1 is SGHNT and CDR2 is YENEEA.

On this clone: The read finishes 3 residues shy of the CDR3 end, and the germline J gene is used to complete it. The chain is built from TRBV20-1 and TRBJ2-7, with 11 nucleotides matching TRBD2. Germline CDR1 and CDR2: DFQATT and SNEGSKA (reference sequence). CDR3 length equals 16 residues. Trimming cost V 5 bases and J 3 bases; bases outside gene matches: 12. CDR3 DNA (partial): TGCAGTGCTCTACTCCACCTAGCGGGGGGCGGCTACGAG. Protein sequence: CSALLHLAGGGYE. The entire CDR3 sequence reads CSALLHLAGGGYEQYF.

With respect to this clone: The read is 3 residues too short to cover the CDR3 end, so that end is filled in from the germline J gene. The V and J genes are TRBV7-8 and TRBJ1-2; TRBD1 matches at 9 bases. This CDR3 spans 16 amino acids. Germline lookup yields CDR1 SGHVS and CDR2 FQNEAQ. CDR3 amino acids: CASSRFETGGVETYTF. CDR3 DNA, as far as it was read: TGTGCCAGCAGCCGATTCGAAACAGGGGGCGTGGAGACC.

This chain's CDR3 is CASRTGNEKLFF. The DNA read from the CDR3 is TGTGCCAGCCGGACAGGGAACGAAAAA. The genes are TRBV11-2 and TRBJ1-4; 8 positions match TRBD1. The sequence runs out 3 residues before the end of the CDR3; the remainder is reconstructed from the germline J gene. Germline-derived CDR1 and CDR2 are SGHAT and FQNNGV. Losses at the gene ends were 8 bases for V and 8 bases for J; bases not matched to a gene: 4. The CDR3 spans 12 residues.

In the case of this clone: The read finishes 3 residues shy of the CDR3 end, and the germline J gene is used to complete it. This chain uses TRBV12-3 or TRBV12-4 with TRBJ2-5; D is uncertain. The CDR3 length is 11 residues. Trimming cost V 3 bases and J 5 bases, with 4 bases left between them. The DNA read from the CDR3 is TGTGCCAGCAGTTTCTTGGAGACC. Translating gives CASSFLET. The CDR3 reads in full as CASSFLETQYF.

As for this clone: The CDR3 is cut off 3 residues early in the read; its end comes from the germline J gene. The J gene is TRBJ2-3, the V gene TRBV6-2 or TRBV6-3, with D unresolved. Germline V CDR1 and CDR2: MNHEY, SVGEGT. CDR3 length: 14 amino acids. Partial CDR3 DNA: TGTGCCAGCAGTTACCGGGTCAGAGAAGAGACG. The encoded protein is CASSYRVREET. The entire CDR3 sequence reads CASSYRVREETQYF.

As to this clone: With the read ending 3 residues before the CDR3 end, the germline J gene is used to fill in that end. V gene TRBV19 combines with J gene TRBJ1-2; a weak D match, TRBD1 (6 bases). The CDR3 runs 16 residues. In germline, CDR1 is LNHDA, CDR2 SQIVND (reference sequence). The CDR3 bases that were read are TGTGCCAGTAGTATAACCAGGGGTGTGGGCAATCAGCCC. Residues: CASSITRGVGNQP. The full CDR3 sequence reads CASSITRGVGNQPYTF.

In the case of this clone: The read stops 3 residues short of the end of the CDR3; the missing end is completed from the germline J gene. The chain uses TRBV19 and TRBJ1-1, with D perhaps matching TRBD1 (5 bases). Germline V gene data show CDR1 as LNHDA and CDR2 as SQIVND (reference sequence). V lost 6 bases and J lost 3, with 14 bases in between. The CDR3 is made up of 14 amino acids. CDR3 region: CASSPDTYYTEAFF. Partial CDR3 DNA: TGTGCCAGTAGCCCGGACACCTACTACACTGAA.

To note about this clone: The read finishes 3 residues shy of the CDR3 end, and the germline J gene is used to complete it. The chain joins TRBV7-9 to TRBJ2-3; D is possibly TRBD1 (5 bases). The germline V gene has CDR1 SEHNR and CDR2 FQNEAQ (reference sequence). The CDR3 runs to 15 residues. The CDR3: CASSLGGDREETQYF. CDR3 DNA (partial): TGTGCCAGCAGCTTAGGGGGTGACAGAGAAGAGACG. Drawing the rest from reference TRBV7-9 and TRBJ2-3, the complete variable domain is DTGVSQNPRHKITKRGQNVTFRCDPISEHNRLYWYRQTLGQGPEFLTYFQNEAQLEKSRLLSDRFSAERPKGSFSTLEIQRTEQGDSAMYLCASSLGGDREETQYFGPGTRLTVL.

Comment on this clone: The read ends 3 residues before the CDR3 terminus; that terminus is restored from the germline J gene. The genes are TRBV7-6 and TRBJ1-3; a weak D match, TRBD1 (6 bases). The CDR3 totals 16 residues. Germline V lookup: CDR1 SGHVS, CDR2 FNYEAQ. Trimming took off 1 base at V and 1 base at J, with 11 bases between the two ends. CDR3 DNA (partial): TGTGCCAGCAGCTTAGTACAAGGGGGATCTGGAAACACC. It codes for CASSLVQGGSGNT. The entire CDR3 sequence reads CASSLVQGGSGNTIYF.

As for this clone: The read terminates 3 residues before the CDR3 end, so the remaining end is supplied by the germline J gene. The chain uses TRBV7-2 and TRBJ2-7; no reliable D call. Trimming left V 0 bases short and J 1 base short, with 7 bases between. Germline V gene lookup returns CDR1 SGHTA and CDR2 FQGNSA. The CDR3 extends over 14 amino acids. The sequenced part of the CDR3 DNA is TGTGCCAGCAGCTTAGCTATCAGTTCCTACGAG. Translation gives CASSLAISSYE. In full, the CDR3 is CASSLAISSYEQYF.

Regarding this clone: The read stops 3 residues short of the end of the CDR3; the missing end is completed from the germline J gene. The V gene is TRBV7-2, the J gene TRBJ2-5; 7 bases match TRBD2. The length of the CDR3 is 15 residues. The V gene's germline CDR1 is SGHTA and CDR2 FQGNSA. With V trimmed by 4 bases and J by 2 bases, 7 bases remained unmatched. CDR3: CASSSRSGRQETQYF. CDR3 DNA (partial): TGTGCCAGCAGCTCACGTAGCGGGCGACAAGAGACC.

This clone is labeled medium-sized based on frequency. The read comes to an end 3 residues before the CDR3 does, leaving the germline J gene to fill in the end. The chain couples TRBV2 to TRBJ2-3; no reliable D call. The V end lost 4 bases, the J end lost 3 bases, and 5 bases lay between the germline ends. Germline V gives CDR1 SNHLY, CDR2 FYNNEI. The CDR3 runs to 12 residues. Incomplete CDR3 DNA: TGTGCCAGCAGTGTGGCAACAGATACG. Protein product: CASSVATDT. The whole CDR3 is CASSVATDTQYF.

CDR3 residues: CASSLDRDRGETQYF. The CDR3 DNA, read in part, is TGTGCCAGCAGCTTAGACAGGGATAGGGGAGAGACG. The chain combines TRBV7-9 with TRBJ2-3, with D tentatively TRBD1 (6 bases). The read finishes 3 residues shy of the CDR3 end, and the germline J gene is used to complete it. Looked up from germline, CDR1 is SEHNR and CDR2 is FQNEAQ (reference sequence). CDR3 length equals 15 residues.

With respect to this clone: Read coverage stops 3 residues before the CDR3 terminus; the germline J gene supplies the remainder. The chain recombines TRBV5-1 with TRBJ2-4, with D maybe TRBD2 (7 bases). Germline V gene lookup returns CDR1 SGHRS and CDR2 YFSETQ. The CDR3 extends over 17 amino acids. Trimming removed 0 bases at V and 6 bases at J, with 19 bases between. The CDR3: CASSLAGAAGAGNIQYF. The part of the CDR3 DNA that was read is TGCGCCAGCAGCTTGGCCGGGGCGGCGGGGGCAGGAAACATT.

As concerns this clone: The read terminates 3 residues before the CDR3 end, so the remaining end is supplied by the germline J gene. The chain links TRBV7-2 to TRBJ2-3; 7 bases agree with TRBD2. CDR1 is SGHTA, CDR2 FQGNSA, per germline. The CDR3 sequence is 17 residues long. This CDR3 is CASSLAYLGRGRETQYF. The DNA read from the CDR3 is TGTGCCAGCAGCTTAGCATACTTAGGGAGGGGTCGAGAGACG.

Turning to this clone: The read gets to within 3 residues of the CDR3 end, and the germline J gene fills in the rest. The V gene is TRBV2, the J gene TRBJ2-3, with 7 bases fitting TRBD1. The germline V gene has CDR1 SNHLY and CDR2 FYNNEI. The CDR3 runs 14 residues. The part of the CDR3 DNA that was read is TGTGCCAGCAGTGAATTCTCAGGGGGAGAGACG. Translating gives CASSEFSGGET. In full, the CDR3 is CASSEFSGGETQYF. The complete variable domain, with remaining parts taken from reference TRBV2 and TRBJ2-3, reads EPEVTQTPSHQVTQMGQEVILRCVPISNHLYFYWYRQILGQKVEFLVSFYNNEISEKSEIFDDQFSVERPDGSNFTLKIRSTKLEDSAMYFCASSEFSGGETQYFGPGTRLTVL.

As for this clone: The read terminates 3 residues ahead of where the CDR3 ends, so the germline J gene completes it. The chain couples TRBV18 to TRBJ1-4; 10 positions agree with TRBD1. Losses at the gene ends were 3 bases for V and 6 bases for J; bases not matched to a gene: 10. The CDR3 length is 17 residues. Germline V gene sequence: CDR1 KGHSH, CDR2 LQKENI. The CDR3 sequence is CASSPGTGEIWDEKLFF. The part of the CDR3 DNA that was read is TGTGCCAGCTCACCCGGGACAGGGGAGATTTGGGATGAAAAA.

Concerning this clone itself: The read ends 3 residues before the CDR3 terminus; that terminus is restored from the germline J gene. This chain joins TRBV19 and TRBJ2-7; 8 nucleotides agree with TRBD2. Trimming at V came to 3 bases and at J to 1 base, leaving 8 bases not matched to a gene. Germline V gives CDR1 LNHDA, CDR2 SQIVND (reference sequence). This CDR3 spans 16 amino acids. Here the CDR3 reads CASSITAGGPSYEQYF. The sequenced part of the CDR3 DNA is TGTGCCAGTAGTATTACCGCGGGGGGACCATCCTACGAG.

Remarks on this clone: The read ends 3 residues shy of where the CDR3 ends; the end is completed using the germline J gene. J is TRBJ2-1 and V is TRBV19; TRBD1 agrees at 10 bases. The CDR3 loop spans 13 amino acids. The J segment lost 7 bases and the V segment lost 8 bases, leaving 5 bases of the junction unmatched. The germline V gene encodes CDR1 LNHDA and CDR2 SQIVND (reference sequence). The CDR3 DNA, read in part, is TGTGCCAGTCGGGACAGGGGTTCAAATGAG. Translating it yields CASRDRGSNE. The complete CDR3 sequence is CASRDRGSNEQFF.